This T cell receptor beta chain appears in the sequencing data of a study of identical twins. Study conclusions and caveats: Twin sharing of out-of-frame TCR alpha was underestimated by models in monozygotic pairs. High-abundance cord blood beta clonotypes had fewer insertions; memory repertoires showed none.

Points on this clonotype: Its specificity is unknown.

TCRdb re-derived calls from the 5' RACE reads in MiXCR, one entry per CDR3 protein. This repertoire shows around 290,000 distinct CDR3 sequences, roughly 9.7% found once; its top ten account for about 7.1%. Everyone who donated was a healthy Caucasian. CDR1 is MNHNS, CDR2 SASEGT, per germline. The junction had 10 bases not matched to a gene; V was cut back by 8 bases and J by 0 bases. CDR3 size: 16 residues. The sample was also linked to a second study, of yellow fever vaccine responses in identical twins. As that report states: The T cell response to vaccination in identical twins was reportedly partly convergent and partly personalized.

The chain combines TRBV6-1 with TRBJ2-1; 7 bases align to TRBD2. The source material was CD8+ T cells sorted from blood. The sequence derives from a woman aged 18-29 years in good health. CDR3 region: CASRRLAELSYNEQFF. DNA for the CDR3: TGTGCCAGCCGTCGGCTAGCGGAACTCTCCTACAATGAGCAGTTCTTC.